This TCR beta chain was recovered during a study of T cells in Graves' hyperthyroidism and ophthalmopathy. This clonotype was detected many times. Orbital computed tomography, thyroid ultrasound, serum thyroxine and TRAb, and clinical symptoms together informed the diagnoses. The CDR3 consists of 15 residues. Trimming cost V 1 base and J 4 bases; bases outside gene matches: 3. Per the germline V gene, CDR1 is SGHVS and CDR2 is FNYEAQ. Amplification targeted TCR beta CDR3 regions from RNA transcripts. HTBI primers were employed in a first-round RT-PCR of the TCR CDR3. In TCRdb, the multiplex PCR reads were re-called with MiXCR into one record per CDR3 protein. The sample holds a few hundred thousand distinct CDR3 sequences; under 60% are singletons and the top ten take around 20%.

The sequenced sample consisted of peripheral blood or thyroid tissue (not recorded which). This receptor was obtained from an adult woman with Graves' disease, either hyperthyroidism or ophthalmopathy (not recorded which). The J gene is TRBJ2-7, the V gene TRBV7-6; 11 nucleotides line up with TRBD2. The CDR3 reads CASSLVAGGFYEQYF. DNA of the CDR3: TGTGCCAGCAGCTTAGTAGCGGGGGGGTTTTACGAGCAGTACTTC.